These T cell receptor beta chains were read from a single sample in a study of blood T cell repertoires in COVID-19. Profiling relied on immunoSEQ multiplex PCR, and the TCRdb table lists in-frame clones only, not all of them. This table has roughly 100,000 clones, about 89% appearing once. The sequenced material came from peripheral blood. The origin of the receptors is a woman in her 70s with acute or convalescent COVID-19. The CDR3 runs from the conserved cysteine through the conserved F or W. A D gene is named only where the DNA matches it firmly. Expanded clones get a size class; other rows say once, few or many, or leave the size out.

clone size	V gene	D gene	J gene	CDR3 DNA	CDR3 protein
.	TRBV12-3/TRBV12-4	.	TRBJ1-5	TGTGCCAGCAGTCGGGGGATGAATCAGCCCCAGCATTTT	CASSRGMNQPQHF
.	TRBV27	.	TRBJ1-3	TGTGCCAGCAGTTTGAGGGGGGGTGGAAACACCATATATTTT	CASSLRGGGNTIYF
.	TRBV10-1	TRBD1	TRBJ1-2	TGCGCCAGCAGCCCGGGACAGGGTATTCTTGGCTACACCTTC	CASSPGQGILGYTF
once	TRBV6-5	.	TRBJ2-3	TGTGCCAGCAGGACACAGGGTATGACAGATACGCAGTATTTT	CASRTQGMTDTQYF
.	TRBV5-4	TRBD2	TRBJ2-3	TGTGCCAGCAGCCGCGGGGGACTAGCGATAACAGATACGCAGTATTTT	CASSRGGLAITDTQYF
once	TRBV3-1/TRBV3-2	.	TRBJ2-5	TGTGCCAGCAGCCAAGCACCTCTACCATGGGGGCAGGAGACCCAGTACTTC	CASSQAPLPWGQETQYF
.	TRBV29-1	.	TRBJ2-7	TGCAGCGTTGGTTCCAGCGCCTCTGGCAACGAGCAGTACTTC	CSVGSSASGNEQYF
once	TRBV11-2	.	TRBJ2-3	TGTGCCAGCAGCTTAAGTGGGGGAGGCAACACAGATACGCAGTATTTT	CASSLSGGGNTDTQYF
.	TRBV11-3	.	TRBJ2-1	TGTGCCAGCAGCCCAAGCGGAACATCCTACAATGAGCAGTTCTTC	CASSPSGTSYNEQFF
.	TRBV7-2	TRBD1	TRBJ1-1	TGTGCCAGCAGCTCCTGGACAGGGCGCTTGAACACTGAAGCTTTCTTT	CASSSWTGRLNTEAFF
once	TRBV28	TRBD2	TRBJ2-1	TGTGCCAGCAGTTTCCAGGGAGGGTACAATGAGCAGTTCTTC	CASSFQGGYNEQFF
.	TRBV19	TRBD2	TRBJ2-1	TGTGCCAGTAGCTCGACTAGCAGTAACAATGAGCAGTTCTTC	CASSSTSSNNEQFF
.	TRBV5-1	.	TRBJ1-2	TGCGCCAGCAGCTTGGTTCCAGAGGGCTATGGCTACACCTTC	CASSLVPEGYGYTF
.	TRBV6-1	.	TRBJ1-5	TGTGCCAGCAGTGAAGTCGGACTCAATCAGCCCCAGCATTTT	CASSEVGLNQPQHF
.	TRBV28	TRBD2	TRBJ2-1	TGTGCCAGCAGTTCTCCGGGGGGGATTGAGCAGTTCTTC	CASSSPGGIEQFF
few	TRBV6-5	.	TRBJ2-7	TGTGCCAGCAGAACACAGGGCGGGGGTAAACACGAGCAGTACTTC	CASRTQGGGKHEQYF
.	TRBV27	.	TRBJ2-1	TGTGCCAGCCTAAAAAGTTGGACTTCGGATGAGCAGTTCTTC	CASLKSWTSDEQFF
.	TRBV6-6	TRBD2	TRBJ2-1	TGTGCCAGCAGTTACGCGGTAGCGGGAGGGTACAATGAGCAGTTCTTC	CASSYAVAGGYNEQFF